The 26 T cell receptor beta chains below were found in one sample sequenced in a study of blood T cell repertoires in COVID-19. This table comes from immunoSEQ multiplex PCR, and its TCRdb copy is limited to in-frame clones, with some not included. The data show 250,000 to 350,000 clones, with about 88% seen just once and roughly 1.5% held by the top ten. Specimen: peripheral blood. Every receptor here comes from a human donor with COVID-19, enrolled during active disease. The donor label of this sample is uncertain.

The chain combines TRBV7-2 with TRBJ2-3; D ambiguous. Germline-derived CDR1 and CDR2 are SGHTA and FQGNSA. V was cut by 1 base and J by 4 bases, with 12 bases left in between. The CDR3 is made up of 15 amino acids. CDR3 residues: CASSLVGSQSDTQYF. DNA for the CDR3: TGTGCCAGCAGCTTAGTTGGCAGTCAATCAGATACGCAGTATTTT.

The CDR3 DNA follows: TGCGCCAGCAGCTTGGTCCTACAGGGGGCAGGCACTGAAGCTTTCTTT. Protein sequence: CASSLVLQGAGTEAFF. The chain recombines TRBV5-1 with TRBJ1-1; 9 nucleotides line up with TRBD1. This CDR3 has 16 residues. V shed 0 bases, J shed 4 bases, and the junction held 7 bases outside the gene matches. Germline values: CDR1 SGHRS, CDR2 YFSETQ.

The chain uses TRBV15 and TRBJ1-6; D is unclear. V lost 3 bases and J 10 bases, leaving 10 bases between the germline ends. Per the germline V gene, CDR1 is LNHNV and CDR2 is YYDKDF (reference sequence). This CDR3 comprises 13 residues. The CDR3 loop is CATSRSRGSPLHF. Written as DNA, the CDR3 is TGTGCCACCAGCAGGTCCAGAGGATCACCCCTCCACTTT.

V gene TRBV30 combines with J gene TRBJ1-1; perhaps TRBD1 as D (5 bases). This CDR3 contains 16 residues. CDR1 and CDR2 (germline): GTSNPN, SVGIG (reference sequence). Between the trimmed V and J ends, which lost 0 bases and 0 bases, there was a span of 14 bases. CDR3 amino acids: CAWSVSTGPMNTEAFF. CDR3 DNA sequence: TGTGCCTGGAGTGTTAGTACAGGCCCCATGAACACTGAAGCTTTCTTT.

This sequence joins TRBV7-2 and TRBJ2-5; 7 bases line up with TRBD1. There are 13 residues in the CDR3. Losses at the gene ends were 6 bases for V and 3 bases for J; bases not matched to a gene: 4. CDR1 is SGHTA, CDR2 FQGNSA, per germline. CDR3 in DNA: TGTGCCAGCAGTACCGGGACAGAAGAGACCCAGTACTTC. Protein product: CASSTGTEETQYF.

V usage is TRBV18 and J usage is TRBJ2-1; 11 positions agree with TRBD2. V was clipped by 3 bases and J by 0 bases; unmatched bases: 1. CDR3 length: 16 residues. Germline CDR1 and CDR2: KGHSH and LQKENI. CDR3 region: CASSPGLAVSYNEQFF. The DNA for the CDR3 is TGTGCCAGCTCACCGGGACTAGCGGTCTCCTACAATGAGCAGTTCTTC.

The V call is TRBV24-1, the J call TRBJ2-3, with D perhaps TRBD2 (5 bases). This CDR3 region has 14 residues. The V gene lost 4 bases and the J gene lost 6 bases, with 13 bases spanning the gap. The V gene's germline CDR1 is KGHDR and CDR2 SFDVKD. CDR3 coding DNA: TGTGCCACCAGTGAAGGGTCCTCGGGGGATACGCAGTATTTT. Translating it yields CATSEGSSGDTQYF.

The rearrangement uses TRBV28 and TRBJ2-7, with D maybe TRBD2 (6 bases). This CDR3 spans 16 amino acids. Germline CDR1 MDHEN, CDR2 SYDVKM. Trimming pared 4 bases from V and 7 bases from J, leaving 23 bases between. In DNA form, the CDR3 reads TGTGCCAGCAGTTCCTCGGGTGGAGGGACCCATCGTGAGCAGTACTTC. It yields the protein CASSSSGGGTHREQYF.

The chain carries TRBV6-2 or TRBV6-3 and TRBJ1-1, with D perhaps TRBD1 (5 bases). Germline lookup yields CDR1 MNHEY and CDR2 SVGEGT. Trimming shortened V by 3 bases and J by 4 bases, and 27 bases separated the two germline ends. The CDR3 runs to 19 residues. CDR3 loop: CASSYTRVRGYPEGTEAFF. The CDR3 nucleotides read TGTGCCAGCAGTTATACCCGGGTTCGGGGGTACCCTGAGGGCACTGAAGCTTTCTTT.

The chain combines TRBV10-3 with TRBJ1-1; D is undetermined. The CDR3 sequence is 12 residues long. With 8 bases removed from V and 4 bases from J, the gap between germline ends came to 11 bases. Looked up from germline, CDR1 is ENHRY and CDR2 is SYGVKD. CDR3 in DNA: TGTGCCATCGCAGAGGGTCGCACTGAAGCTTTCTTT. This sequence encodes CAIAEGRTEAFF.

The chain employs TRBV15 and TRBJ2-1; 10 bases align to TRBD2. V dropped 5 bases and J dropped 8; count of bases not matched to a gene: 6. Germline values: CDR1 LNHNV, CDR2 YYDKDF (reference sequence). This CDR3 has 14 amino acids. The CDR3 DNA reads TGTGCCACCAGCCCGGGACTAGCGAACCATGAGCAGTTCTTC. This encodes CATSPGLANHEQFF.

This chain joins TRBV6-1 and TRBJ2-7, with TRBD2 matching over 10 bases. The CDR3 runs to 18 residues. Germline CDR1 and CDR2: MNHNS and SASEGT. With V trimmed by 4 bases and J by 4 bases, 16 bases remained unmatched. The CDR3 bases are TGTGCCAGCAGTGTTTCGAGCGGGAGGGCCTCGGGGGGGTACGAGCAGTACTTC. As protein: CASSVSSGRASGGYEQYF.

The rearrangement links TRBV28 to TRBJ2-3; TRBD2 agrees at 12 bases. The CDR3 is 17 amino acids. The J segment lost 5 bases and the V segment lost 1 base, leaving 7 bases of the junction unmatched. Germline CDR1 is MDHEN and CDR2 is SYDVKM. CDR3 sequence (DNA): TGTGCCAGCAGTTTATATGGGCTAGCGGGAGGGGAAGATACGCAGTATTTT. Translating it yields CASSLYGLAGGEDTQYF.

This clone was seen just once. J is TRBJ1-2 and V is TRBV18; possibly TRBD1 for D (6 bases). V lost 2 bases and J lost 7, with 17 bases in between. The length of the CDR3 is 15 residues. Germline assignment: CDR1 KGHSH and CDR2 LQKENI. The CDR3 coding sequence is TGTGCCAGCTCACCATCTCCCACAGGGAACGGTGGCTACACCTTC. Translation: CASSPSPTGNGGYTF.

The rearrangement joins TRBV7-9 to TRBJ2-1, with TRBD2 matching over 14 bases. J gave up 7 bases and V 1 base, and 12 bases lay outside the gene matches. Germline values: CDR1 SEHNR, CDR2 FQNEAQ (reference sequence). The CDR3 spans 19 residues. CDR3 loop: CASSLVGTSGSGGGNEQFF. CDR3 in DNA: TGTGCCAGCAGCTTAGTAGGGACTAGCGGGAGTGGAGGCGGAAATGAGCAGTTCTTC.

The CDR3 coding sequence is TGTGCCAGCAGTCCGGGACAGGGATTTCCTAATGAAAAACTGTTTTTT. Translated, it gives CASSPGQGFPNEKLFF. The chain is built from TRBV6-6 and TRBJ1-4, with 9 bases that match TRBD1. The CDR3 covers 16 residues. Losses at the gene ends were 5 bases for V and 3 bases for J; bases not matched to a gene: 7. Germline values: CDR1 MNHNY, CDR2 SVGAGI (reference sequence).

The chain uses TRBV28 and TRBJ1-5, with D perhaps TRBD1 (6 bases). CDR3 length: 16 residues. Germline CDR1 is MDHEN and CDR2 is SYDVKM. The ends were cut back, 7 bases at V and 3 bases at J, with 19 bases in the middle. The CDR3 DNA is TGTGCCAGCATCTCTCAGGGGTCTCCCTACAATCAGCCCCAGCATTTT. It translates to CASISQGSPYNQPQHF.

The rearrangement uses TRBV18 and TRBJ2-5, with D maybe TRBD2 (5 bases). Per germline, CDR1 KGHSH and CDR2 LQKENI. The CDR3 contains 15 residues. Trimming pared 0 bases from V and 2 bases from J, leaving 10 bases between. For the CDR3, the DNA is TGTGCCAGCTCACCACCGGTATCGGGACAAGAGACCCAGTACTTC. Protein sequence: CASSPPVSGQETQYF.

The chain carries TRBV19 and TRBJ2-6; D ambiguous. CDR3 length: 15 residues. V lost 6 bases and J 2 bases, leaving 11 bases between the germline ends. CDR1 and CDR2 (germline): LNHDA, SQIVND (reference sequence). The CDR3 coding sequence is TGTGCCAGTAGCCCTAGAGGCGCTGGGGCCAACGTCCTGACTTTC. Encoded protein: CASSPRGAGANVLTF.

V usage is TRBV7-6 and J usage is TRBJ2-7, with D perhaps matching TRBD2 (5 bases). The germline V gene has CDR1 SGHVS and CDR2 FNYEAQ. Trimming took off 5 bases at V and 0 bases at J, with 14 bases between the two ends. The length of the CDR3 is 15 residues. The CDR3 bases are TGTGCCAGCAGCGTAAAGCAAGCGGCCTCCTACGAGCAGTACTTC. Translated: CASSVKQAASYEQYF.

V usage is TRBV6-6 and J usage is TRBJ2-5; 7 bases are shared with TRBD1. The V gene's germline CDR1 is MNHNY and CDR2 SVGAGI (reference sequence). V gave up 3 bases and J gave up 2 bases; unmatched junction bases: 6. The CDR3 consists of 15 residues. The CDR3 DNA is TGTGCCAGCAGTTATAGGGGGCTGGGTCAAGAGACCCAGTACTTC. This gives the protein CASSYRGLGQETQYF.

The chain links TRBV29-1 to TRBJ1-5, with D maybe TRBD1 (6 bases). The germline CDR1 and CDR2 sequences are SQVTM and ANQGSEA. This CDR3 spans 14 amino acids. V was clipped by 6 bases and J by 0 bases, with 12 bases between them. In nucleotides, the CDR3 is TGCAGCGTAGTAGTCAGGGGTAGCAATCAGCCCCAGCATTTT. It specifies CSVVVRGSNQPQHF.

This clone was seen once. The gene calls are TRBV7-2 and TRBJ2-2; 12 bases match TRBD2. This CDR3 contains 15 residues. CDR1 and CDR2 (germline): SGHTA, FQGNSA. The junction had 5 bases not matched to a gene; V was cut back by 5 bases and J by 7 bases. In DNA form, the CDR3 reads TGTGCCAGCAGCCCCCTAGCGGGAGGGGACGGGGAGCTGTTTTTT. Translated, it gives CASSPLAGGDGELFF.

The V gene is TRBV6-1, the J gene TRBJ2-2; unclear D gene. Trimming left V 1 base short and J 4 bases short, with 13 bases between. The CDR3 totals 16 residues. In germline, CDR1 is MNHNS, CDR2 SASEGT. CDR3 region: CASSEVASFGTGELFF. CDR3 nucleotides: TGTGCCAGCAGTGAAGTCGCTAGTTTTGGCACCGGGGAGCTGTTTTTT.

This chain connects TRBV5-6 to TRBJ1-2, with 9 bases matching TRBD1. Trimming at V came to 4 bases and at J to 6 bases, leaving 7 bases not matched to a gene. The CDR3 sequence is 14 residues long. Germline CDR1 reads SGHDT; CDR2 reads YYEEEE. CDR3 residues: CASSKTGQGNGYTF. The CDR3 DNA is TGTGCCAGCAGCAAAACCGGACAGGGGAATGGCTACACCTTC.

The V and J genes are TRBV7-6 and TRBJ1-3, with D possibly TRBD1 on 5 matching bases. The CDR3 extends over 15 amino acids. Germline V CDR1 and CDR2: SGHVS, FNYEAQ. V lost 5 bases and J lost 3, with 14 bases in between. The DNA of the CDR3 is TGTGCCAGCAGCGCTTTGGCGGGACTTGGAAACACCATATATTTT. Translating it yields CASSALAGLGNTIYF.